The 25 T cell receptor beta chains in this list originate from one sample, sequenced in a study of cytomegalovirus exposure and HLA in healthy donors. 60 Vbeta and 13 Jbeta primers were used in PCR. Assay used: immunoSEQ multiplex PCR; TCRdb lists only in-frame clones, some missing. Of tens of thousands of clones in the sample, 60% to 85% were seen once. Sequencing input: PBMCs. The source is a male donor in good health and CMV-seronegative.

The chain links TRBV30 to TRBJ2-5; D may be TRBD1 (6 bases). The J call may be incorrect, as the DNA end agrees better with TRBJ2-7. Germline assignment: CDR1 GTSNPN and CDR2 SVGIG (reference sequence). The CDR3 has 11 residues. The CDR3: CAWSVRGEQYF. In nucleotides, the CDR3 is TGTGCCTGGAGTGTCAGGGGCGAGCAGTACTTC.

V usage is TRBV2 and J usage is TRBJ1-6; perhaps TRBD1 as D (6 bases). Germline assignment: CDR1 SNHLY and CDR2 FYNNEI. The CDR3 loop spans 16 amino acids. Trimming left V 5 bases short and J 8 bases short, with 19 bases between. The CDR3 DNA reads as TGTGCCAGCAGTCCAAGGGGGTTCGGTATTGATTCACCCCTCCACTTT. This codes for CASSPRGFGIDSPLHF.

The chain uses TRBV5-4 and TRBJ1-2, with D perhaps TRBD1 (5 bases). CDR3 length: 15 residues. CDR1 SGHNT and CDR2 YYREEE come from the germline V gene (reference sequence). Deletions cut 0 bases from V and 4 bases from J, with 13 bases between. The CDR3 reads CASSLGGQGLYGYTF. The CDR3 coding sequence is TGTGCCAGCAGCTTGGGTGGGCAGGGCCTCTATGGCTACACCTTC.

The J gene is TRBJ1-6, the V gene TRBV13, with 7 bases matching TRBD1. J gave up 6 bases and V 5 bases, and 7 bases lay outside the gene matches. In germline, CDR1 is PRHDT, CDR2 FYEKMQ (reference sequence). The CDR3 spans 15 residues. CDR3 region: CASSITGASNSPLHF. The CDR3 DNA follows: TGTGCCAGCAGCATTACAGGGGCGAGTAATTCACCCCTCCACTTT.

The V gene is TRBV29-1, the J gene TRBJ2-2; 9 bases are a match to TRBD2. The CDR3 extends over 14 amino acids. Germline CDR1 is SQVTM and CDR2 is ANQGSEA. Unmatched junction bases numbered 3, after V lost 2 bases and J lost 5 bases. The chain's CDR3 is CSVEWLAGTGELFF. The CDR3 DNA is TGCAGCGTTGAATGGCTAGCGGGGACCGGGGAGCTGTTTTTT.

The chain uses TRBV7-9 and TRBJ2-5; TRBD1 matches 11 bases. The DNA end is more similar to TRBJ2-7, so the J call may be wrong. Germline V CDR1 and CDR2: SEHNR, FQNEAQ (reference sequence). This CDR3 comprises 13 residues. CDR3 sequence (DNA): TGTGCCAGCAGCTTGGGACAGGGGGACGAGCAGTACTTC. Amino acids: CASSLGQGDEQYF.

The rearrangement links TRBV5-1 to TRBJ2-3; tentative D call: TRBD2 (5 bases). Trimming removed 6 bases from V and 2 bases from J, with 19 bases in between. The CDR3 sequence is 16 residues long. The germline V gene has CDR1 SGHRS and CDR2 YFSETQ. The CDR3 DNA follows: TGCGCCAGCACCCGTGAGAGGGCAGGACCCACAGATACGCAGTATTTT. Translating gives CASTRERAGPTDTQYF.

The chain links TRBV5-1 to TRBJ2-5; D might be TRBD1 (5 bases). The CDR3 extends over 13 amino acids. The germline V and J ends were trimmed by 3 bases and 4 bases, with 10 bases remaining between them. Germline V gene sequence: CDR1 SGHRS, CDR2 YFSETQ. The CDR3 sequence is CASSWSRAETQYF. CDR3 nucleotide sequence: TGCGCCAGCAGCTGGAGCAGGGCAGAGACCCAGTACTTC.

The chain has TRBV4-1 and TRBJ1-5, with D uncertain. Looked up from germline, CDR1 is MGHRA and CDR2 is YSYEKL. The CDR3 sequence is 14 residues long. V was clipped by 4 bases and J by 8 bases, with 15 bases between them. The CDR3 loop reads CASSLLMVREPQHF. CDR3 nucleotides: TGCGCCAGCAGCCTTCTAATGGTGCGGGAGCCCCAGCATTTT.

This chain links TRBV27 with TRBJ1-4; D gene unclear. CDR3 length: 15 amino acids. The ends were cut back, 3 bases at V and 4 bases at J, with 12 bases in the middle. Germline V gene data show CDR1 as MNHEY and CDR2 as SMNVEV (reference sequence). The DNA of the CDR3 is TGTGCCAGCAGTTTTAGACACACGGTTAATGAAAAACTGTTTTTT. Its protein is CASSFRHTVNEKLFF.

The chain links TRBV7-9 to TRBJ1-4; 9 nucleotides match TRBD1. J gave up 4 bases and V 5 bases, and 2 bases lay outside the gene matches. The CDR3 length is 14 residues. Germline V gene lookup returns CDR1 SEHNR and CDR2 FQNEAQ (reference sequence). The CDR3: CASSRTGVNEKLFF. As DNA, the CDR3 is TGTGCCAGCAGCCGGACAGGGGTTAATGAAAAACTGTTTTTT.

The chain is built from TRBV5-1 and TRBJ2-7; 7 bases agree with TRBD1. Unmatched junction bases numbered 4, after V lost 4 bases and J lost 6 bases. This CDR3 is 12 amino acids long. From germline, CDR1 is SGHRS and CDR2 YFSETQ. The CDR3 bases are TGCGCCAGCAGCGCAGGGACAGTCGAGCAGTACTTC. Its protein product is CASSAGTVEQYF. The variable domain in full, with the rest retrieved from reference TRBV5-1 and TRBJ2-7, is KAGVTQTPRYLIKTRGQQVTLSCSPISGHRSVSWYQQTPGQGLQFLFEYFSETQRNKGNFPGRFSGRQFSNSRSEMNVSTLELGDSALYLCASSAGTVEQYFGPGTRLTVT.

The genes are TRBV27 and TRBJ2-5; 13 bases are a match to TRBD2. The DNA matches TRBJ2-7 better at its end, which makes the J call doubtful. Germline values: CDR1 MNHEY, CDR2 SMNVEV (reference sequence). The CDR3 contains 15 residues. The CDR3 region has the DNA TGTGCCAGCAGTCTACTAGCGGGAGGGATCTACGAGCAGTACTTC. Protein sequence: CASSLLAGGIYEQYF.

The chain links TRBV13 to TRBJ2-3; 9 bases fit TRBD1. V dropped 6 bases and J dropped 3; count of bases not matched to a gene: 7. Germline values: CDR1 PRHDT, CDR2 FYEKMQ (reference sequence). The CDR3 runs 15 residues. The CDR3 region is CASSPTGGKTDTQYF. The CDR3 region has the DNA TGTGCCAGCAGTCCTACAGGGGGCAAGACAGATACGCAGTATTTT.

The rearrangement uses TRBV7-9 and TRBJ1-5; 7 bases match TRBD1. There are 12 residues in the CDR3. Trimming removed 8 bases from V and 3 bases from J; junction bases left unmatched: 1. The V gene's germline CDR1 is SEHNR and CDR2 FQNEAQ (reference sequence). For the CDR3, the DNA is TGTGCCAGCGGACAGGACAATCAGCCCCAGCATTTT. This sequence encodes CASGQDNQPQHF.

The rearrangement joins TRBV28 to TRBJ1-1; 10 bases line up with TRBD1. CDR1 and CDR2 from the germline V gene are MDHEN and SYDVKM. V was pared by 5 bases and J by 3 bases, with 9 bases of the junction left unmatched. This CDR3 contains 16 residues. In DNA, the CDR3 is TGTGCCAGCAGTGGGAGTGCCGGGACAGGGGACACTGAAGCTTTCTTT. It yields the protein CASSGSAGTGDTEAFF.

The chain has TRBV6-5 and TRBJ2-1, with 7 bases fitting TRBD2. This CDR3 is built from 15 residues. Germline V gives CDR1 MNHEY, CDR2 SVGAGI. Losses at the gene ends were 7 bases for V and 2 bases for J; bases not matched to a gene: 8. The CDR3 reads CASKVSGYPYNEQFF. In nucleotides, the CDR3 is TGTGCCAGCAAGGTTAGCGGGTACCCCTACAATGAGCAGTTCTTC.

The chain uses TRBV5-1 and TRBJ2-3; 7 bases are shared with TRBD2. CDR3 length equals 14 residues. Germline V lookup: CDR1 SGHRS, CDR2 YFSETQ. V gave up 4 bases and J gave up 2 bases; unmatched junction bases: 4. The CDR3 spells CASSPGLVTDTQYF. CDR3 nucleotides: TGCGCCAGCAGCCCAGGACTAGTCACAGATACGCAGTATTTT.

CDR3 protein: CASSLSRRNYGYTF. The DNA for the CDR3 is TGTGCCAGCAGTTTATCACGCCGGAACTATGGCTACACCTTC. This chain connects TRBV27 to TRBJ1-2; D uncertain. Trimming left V 0 bases short and J 2 bases short, with 7 bases between. The CDR3 extends over 14 amino acids. Germline assignment: CDR1 MNHEY and CDR2 SMNVEV (reference sequence).

The V gene is TRBV19, the J gene TRBJ2-2, with 8 bases that match TRBD1. The V gene's germline CDR1 is LNHDA and CDR2 SQIVND (reference sequence). The V and J ends lost 11 bases and 1 base, in that order; junction bases with no gene match: 9. The CDR3 totals 15 residues. CDR3 DNA sequence: TGTGCCTCGAGCCCCGGGACAGGGAACACCGGGGAGCTGTTTTTT. It encodes CASSPGTGNTGELFF.

A single count supports this clone. The chain combines TRBV5-6 with TRBJ2-7, with D maybe TRBD2 (5 bases). V gave up 1 base and J gave up 6 bases, with 11 bases separating them. Per germline, CDR1 SGHDT and CDR2 YYEEEE. The CDR3 runs 13 residues. Here the CDR3 reads CASSLTDAGEQYF. Written as DNA, the CDR3 is TGTGCCAGCAGCTTGACGGACGCGGGCGAGCAGTACTTC.

This clone was observed once. V gene TRBV19 combines with J gene TRBJ1-5, with 8 bases fitting TRBD1. CDR1 is LNHDA and CDR2 is SQIVND in the germline V gene (reference sequence). Trimming cost V 5 bases and J 5 bases; bases outside gene matches: 11. This CDR3 is built from 16 residues. CDR3 coding DNA: TGTGCCAGTAGTCTCAACCTCGGACAGGGCCATCAGCCCCAGCATTTT. Translation: CASSLNLGQGHQPQHF. The full variable domain, in which reference TRBV19 and TRBJ1-5 provide the parts outside the CDR3, is DGGITQSPKYLFRKEGQNVTLSCEQNLNHDAMYWYRQDPGQGLRLIYYSQIVNDFQKGDIAEGYSVSREKKESFPLTVTSAQKNPTAFYLCASSLNLGQGHQPQHFGDGTRLSIL.

The chain links TRBV28 to TRBJ1-2; 9 bases are a match to TRBD1. The CDR3 extends over 12 amino acids. Germline lookup yields CDR1 MDHEN and CDR2 SYDVKM. The CDR3 loop is CGTGQGSYGYTF. For the CDR3, the DNA is TGTGGGACTGGACAGGGGAGCTATGGCTACACCTTC.

This clone was seen a single time. At one boundary the junction diverges from the germline segment, which might be a read error. The chain links TRBV12-5 to TRBJ1-2; D not resolved. Germline lookup yields CDR1 LGHNT and CDR2 FRNRAP. This CDR3 is built from 16 residues. CDR3 DNA: TGTGCTAGTGGTGAGAGAACGGAGTTCCCCACCTATGGCTACCCCTTC. Translated, it gives CASGERTEFPTYGYPF.

The chain couples TRBV9 to TRBJ2-2, with 8 bases aligning to TRBD1. The CDR3 runs 14 residues. The V gene's germline CDR1 is SGDLS and CDR2 YYNGEE. With V trimmed by 2 bases and J by 5 bases, 2 bases remained unmatched. The CDR3 loop reads CASSVWTGTGELFF. In nucleotides, the CDR3 is TGTGCCAGCAGCGTTTGGACAGGGACCGGGGAGCTGTTTTTT.